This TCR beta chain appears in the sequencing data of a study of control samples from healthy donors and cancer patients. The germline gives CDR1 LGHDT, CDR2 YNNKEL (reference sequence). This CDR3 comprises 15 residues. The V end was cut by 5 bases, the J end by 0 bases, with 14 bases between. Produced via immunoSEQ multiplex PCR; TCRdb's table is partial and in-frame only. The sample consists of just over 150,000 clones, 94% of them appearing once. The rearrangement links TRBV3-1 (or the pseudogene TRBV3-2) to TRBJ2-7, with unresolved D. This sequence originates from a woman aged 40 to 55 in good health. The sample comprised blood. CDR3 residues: CASSKTRSSSYEQYF. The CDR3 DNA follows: TGTGCCAGCAGCAAGACACGGTCCAGCTCCTACGAGCAGTACTTC.